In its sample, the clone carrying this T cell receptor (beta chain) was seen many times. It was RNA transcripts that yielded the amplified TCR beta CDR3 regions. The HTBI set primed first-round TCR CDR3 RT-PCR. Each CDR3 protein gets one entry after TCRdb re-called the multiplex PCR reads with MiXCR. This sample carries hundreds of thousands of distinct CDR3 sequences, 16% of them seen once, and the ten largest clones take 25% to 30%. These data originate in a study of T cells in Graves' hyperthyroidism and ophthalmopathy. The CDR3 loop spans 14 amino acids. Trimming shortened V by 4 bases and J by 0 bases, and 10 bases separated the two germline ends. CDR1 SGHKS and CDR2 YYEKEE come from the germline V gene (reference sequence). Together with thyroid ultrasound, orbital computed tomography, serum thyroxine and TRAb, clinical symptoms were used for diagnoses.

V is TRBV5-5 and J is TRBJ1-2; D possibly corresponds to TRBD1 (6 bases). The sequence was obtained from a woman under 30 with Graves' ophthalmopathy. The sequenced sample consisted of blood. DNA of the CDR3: TGTGCCAGCAGCGGGACACAATCTAACTATGGCTACACCTTC. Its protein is CASSGTQSNYGYTF.